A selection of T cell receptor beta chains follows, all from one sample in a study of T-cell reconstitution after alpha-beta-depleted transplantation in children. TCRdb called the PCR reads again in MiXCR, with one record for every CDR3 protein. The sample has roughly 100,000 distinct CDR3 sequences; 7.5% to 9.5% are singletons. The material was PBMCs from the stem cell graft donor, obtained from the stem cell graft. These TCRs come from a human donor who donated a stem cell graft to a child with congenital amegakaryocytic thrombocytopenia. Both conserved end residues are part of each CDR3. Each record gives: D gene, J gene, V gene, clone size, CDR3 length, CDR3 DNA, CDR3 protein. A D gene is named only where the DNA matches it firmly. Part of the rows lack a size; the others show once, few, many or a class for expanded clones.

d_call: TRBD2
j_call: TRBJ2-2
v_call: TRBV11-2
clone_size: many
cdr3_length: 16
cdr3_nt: TGTGCCAGCAACATACTAGCGGGAGGGCTCCCCGGGGAGCTGTTTTTT
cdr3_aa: CASNILAGGLPGELFF

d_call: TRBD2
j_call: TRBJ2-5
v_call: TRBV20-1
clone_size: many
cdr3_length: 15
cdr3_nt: TGCAGTGCTAGAGCTTCTAGCGGGATAACGGAGACCCAGTACTTC
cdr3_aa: CSARASSGITETQYF

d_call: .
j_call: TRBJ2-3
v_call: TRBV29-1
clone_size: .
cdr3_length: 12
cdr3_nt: TGCAGCGTTTATGGTATTACAGATACGCAGTATTTT
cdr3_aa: CSVYGITDTQYF

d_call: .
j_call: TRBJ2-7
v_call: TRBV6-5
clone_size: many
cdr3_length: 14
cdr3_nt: TGTGCCAGCAGTTACCCTAGGGACGGATACGAGCAGTACTTC
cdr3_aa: CASSYPRDGYEQYF

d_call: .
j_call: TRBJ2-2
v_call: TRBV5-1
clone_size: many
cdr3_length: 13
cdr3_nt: TGCGCCACCTCTTCCGTGTTTGGCGGGGAGCTGTTTTTT
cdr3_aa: CATSSVFGGELFF

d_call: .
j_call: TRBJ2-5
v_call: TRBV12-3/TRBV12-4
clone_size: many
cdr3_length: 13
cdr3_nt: TGTGCCAGCAGCCCCACAGACTTAGAGACCCAGTACTTC
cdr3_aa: CASSPTDLETQYF

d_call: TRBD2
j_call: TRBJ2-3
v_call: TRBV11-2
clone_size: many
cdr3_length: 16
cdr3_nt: TGTGCCAGCAGCCGAGGGGCTAGCGGGAGAACAGATACGCAGTATTTT
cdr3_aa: CASSRGASGRTDTQYF

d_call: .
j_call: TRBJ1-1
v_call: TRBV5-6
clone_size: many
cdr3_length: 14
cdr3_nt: TGTGCCAGCAGTTTCGGACTGGGGAACACTGAAGCTTTCTTT
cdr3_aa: CASSFGLGNTEAFF

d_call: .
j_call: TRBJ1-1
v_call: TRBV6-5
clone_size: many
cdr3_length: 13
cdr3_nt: TGTGCCAGCAGTTACGACGGGAACACTGAAGCTTTCTTT
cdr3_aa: CASSYDGNTEAFF

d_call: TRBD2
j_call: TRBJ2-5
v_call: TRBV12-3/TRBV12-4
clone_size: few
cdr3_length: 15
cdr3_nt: TGTGCCAGCAGTTTACCGACTAGCGGGAGAGAGACCCAGTACTTC
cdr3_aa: CASSLPTSGRETQYF

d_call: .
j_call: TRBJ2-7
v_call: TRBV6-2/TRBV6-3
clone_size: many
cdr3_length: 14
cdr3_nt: TGTGCCAGCACCCCTTGGGTGGCAGCCTACGAGCAGTACTTC
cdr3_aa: CASTPWVAAYEQYF

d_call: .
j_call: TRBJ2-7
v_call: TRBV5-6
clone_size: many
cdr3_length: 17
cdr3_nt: TGTGCCAGCAGCTTGGAAGTAGGTAGGACAGTGACCTACGAGCAGTACTTC
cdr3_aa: CASSLEVGRTVTYEQYF

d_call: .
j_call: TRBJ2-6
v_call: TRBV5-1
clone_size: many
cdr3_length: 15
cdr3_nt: TGCGCCAGCCGCGGAGGCGGCTCTGGGGCCAACGTCCTGACTTTC
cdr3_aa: CASRGGGSGANVLTF

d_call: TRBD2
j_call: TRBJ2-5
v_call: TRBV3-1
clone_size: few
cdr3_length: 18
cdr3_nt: TGTGCCAGCAGCCAAAAGTGGGTTAGCGGGGGAGAACAAGAGACCCAGTACTTC
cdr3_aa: CASSQKWVSGGEQETQYF

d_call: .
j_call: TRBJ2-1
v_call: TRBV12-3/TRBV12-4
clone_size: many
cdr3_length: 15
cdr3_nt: TGTGCCAGCAGTTACTTCGGACAGGGAGGGGATGAGCAGTTCTTC
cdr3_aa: CASSYFGQGGDEQFF

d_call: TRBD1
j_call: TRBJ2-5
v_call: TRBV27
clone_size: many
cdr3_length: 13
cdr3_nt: TGTGCCAGCAGCCCGGGACAGGGAGAGACCCAGTACTTC
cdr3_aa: CASSPGQGETQYF

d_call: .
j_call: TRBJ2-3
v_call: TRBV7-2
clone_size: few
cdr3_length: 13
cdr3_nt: TGTGCCAGCAGCTTCTTTAGCGCAGATACGCAGTATTTT
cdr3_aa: CASSFFSADTQYF

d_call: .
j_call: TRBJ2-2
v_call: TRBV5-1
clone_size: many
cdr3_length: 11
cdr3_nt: TGCGCCTCCGAGGAGGCCGGGGAGCTGTTTTTT
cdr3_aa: CASEEAGELFF

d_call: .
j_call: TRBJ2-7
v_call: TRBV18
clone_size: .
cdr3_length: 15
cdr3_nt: TGTGCCAGCTCGCCACGGATGCAGAGCTCCTACGAGCAGTACTTC
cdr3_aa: CASSPRMQSSYEQYF

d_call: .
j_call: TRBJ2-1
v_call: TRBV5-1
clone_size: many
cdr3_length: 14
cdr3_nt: TGCGCCAGCAGCTTGCGTGTTAGTTACAATGAGCAGTTCTTC
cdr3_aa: CASSLRVSYNEQFF

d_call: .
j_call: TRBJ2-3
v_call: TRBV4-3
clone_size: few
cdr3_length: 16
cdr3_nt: TGCGCCAGCAGCCAAGTATCGGGGGCGCGCACAGATACGCAGTATTTT
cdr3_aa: CASSQVSGARTDTQYF

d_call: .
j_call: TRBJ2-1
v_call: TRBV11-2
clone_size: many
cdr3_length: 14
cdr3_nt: TGTGCCAGCAGCTTATTCGGTACTACTAATGAGCAGTTCTTC
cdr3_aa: CASSLFGTTNEQFF

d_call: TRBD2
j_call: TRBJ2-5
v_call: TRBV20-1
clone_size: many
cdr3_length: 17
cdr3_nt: TGCAGTGCTAGAGATCTGGGGATAGCGGGAGTCTGGGAGACCCAGTACTTC
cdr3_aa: CSARDLGIAGVWETQYF

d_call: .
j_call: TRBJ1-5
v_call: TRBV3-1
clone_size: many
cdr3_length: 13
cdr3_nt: TGTGCCAGCAGCCGTCGGGGGAATCAGCCCCAGCATTTT
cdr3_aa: CASSRRGNQPQHF

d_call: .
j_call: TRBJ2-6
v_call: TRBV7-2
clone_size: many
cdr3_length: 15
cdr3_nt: TGTGCCAGCAGCTTGTACAACTCTGGGGCCAACGTCCTGACTTTC
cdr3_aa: CASSLYNSGANVLTF

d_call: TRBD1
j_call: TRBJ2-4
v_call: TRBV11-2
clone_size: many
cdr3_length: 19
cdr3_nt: TGTGCCAGCAGCCCCCGGGCAGGGGGCGCGGGGTTGGCCAAAAACATTCAGTACTTC
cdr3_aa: CASSPRAGGAGLAKNIQYF

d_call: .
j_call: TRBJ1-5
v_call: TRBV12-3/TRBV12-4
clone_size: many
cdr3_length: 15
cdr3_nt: TGTGCCAGCAGCAATACAGGGTTCAGCAATCAGCCCCAGCATTTT
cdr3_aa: CASSNTGFSNQPQHF

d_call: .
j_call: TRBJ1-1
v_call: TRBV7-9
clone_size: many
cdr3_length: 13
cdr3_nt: TGTGCCAGCAGCGGGGGGTCAAACACTGAAGCTTTCTTT
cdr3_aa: CASSGGSNTEAFF

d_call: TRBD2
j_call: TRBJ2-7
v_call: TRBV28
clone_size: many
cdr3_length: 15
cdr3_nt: TGTGCCAGCAGTTATGGGACTAGCGGGAGTAGAGAGCAGTACTTC
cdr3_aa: CASSYGTSGSREQYF